The source of this T cell receptor (beta chain) is a study of identical twins (dated by TCRdb to 2016 to 2017). For the study in its entirety: To test whether fetal clonotypes persist, the study used deep sequencing on TCR alpha and beta repertoires from monozygotic twins, unrelated adults of various ages, and cord blood. Replicate twin experiments were performed at different times using different library preparation protocols to rule out contamination. Paper-wide results and their limitations: Invariant T cells such as MAIT and iNKT could partly confound zero-insertion analyses, although diverse VJ usage argued against such confounding for most clonotypes. Compared with coincidental sharing between unrelated individuals, out-of-frame TCR alpha sequences shared between twins showed an excess of sequences with low generation probability. Because the same donors could not be followed over many years, the conclusions depended on cross-sectional statistical analysis. In monozygotic twins, out-of-frame TCR alpha sharing was systematically underestimated by recombination models, although the models agreed with sharing between unrelated individuals. The excess sharing between twins in beta out-of-frame sequences was weaker because fewer shared sequences reduced the signal-to-noise ratio. Fewer insertions were carried by abundant cord blood beta clonotypes, a similar but weaker trend appeared in young adult naive repertoires, and no such trend appeared in memory repertoires.

Every donor was a healthy Caucasian. Miltenyi CD45RO+ enrichment and human naive T-cell isolation kits were used to isolate memory (CD45RO+) and naive T cells from PBMC. Including cysteine and phenylalanine, the CDR3 has 16 amino acids. Only the CDR3 part of the read is kept: 48 bases, read in frame from the first base. CDR1 and CDR2 are drawn from the germline V gene (reference sequence): GTSNPN, SVGIG. Between the V and J ends, shortened by 0 bases and 2 bases respectively, the junction contains 14 bases. This clonotype was detected only once. What this receptor recognizes is not known. Base qualities are not at hand, and no much larger clone is one base apart. A single read offers scant evidence. Library generation was performed with 5' RACE. Instrument on record: Illumina HiSeq 2000. Template switching introduced a universal primer binding site; the final cDNA contained a unique molecular identifier, enabling accurate counting of TCR cDNA molecules. Specific primers in the conserved constant-segment region were used to synthesize first-strand cDNA for TCR alpha and beta chains. To control for contamination, every cDNA library carried two barcodes: a SMART-Mk sample barcode plus Illumina barcodes. Two successive PCR steps introduced TruSeq adapter sequences along with Illumina sample barcodes. The TCR alpha and beta cDNA libraries were sequenced on the Illumina HiSeq platform using custom primers. Turning to the authors' computational methods: MiGEC processed the raw reads to extract unique molecular identifiers, while MiXCR was used to determine the CDR3 positions. Recombination models were inferred per individual with the repgenHMM and IGoR tools using an EM algorithm. Shared clonotypes were analyzed with the tcR package in R, and sharing was normalized by the product of cloneset sizes. Out-of-frame nonproductive sequences were analyzed to study raw recombination free of thymic and clonal selection effects. TCRdb itself trimmed the public reads at Q25 with fastp, ran MiXCR and retained productive beta chains. Under each unique CDR3 protein, matching rows form one entry showing the most common genes and DNA. These V and J calls derive from TCRdb rather than the authors' analysis. The sample table holds about 240,000 distinct CDR3 sequences, of which about 11% were seen once. About a tenth of the sample goes to the ten largest clones.

In this chain, TRBV30 is recombined with TRBJ1-3; a tentative D call is TRBD1 (6 bases match). This TCR derives from a man aged 50 or older in good health. The sample comprised memory T cells sorted from blood. This sample's cell subset or site label indicates: CD45RO+ enriched T cells. The DNA reads TGTGCCTGGAGTGTACTCTTGTCAGGGGCTGGAAACACCATATATTTT. The translation is CAWSVLLSGAGNTIYF. Reference TRBV30 and TRBJ1-3 proteins supply the regions before and after the CDR3; the full variable domain is: SQTIHQWPATLVQPVGSPLSLECTVEGTSNPNLYWYRQAAGRGLQLLFYSVGIGQISSEVPQNLSASRPQDRQFILSSKKLLLSDSGFYLCAWSVLLSGAGNTIYFGEGSWLTVV.